This entry is about one T cell receptor (beta chain). What it recognizes is unknown. The entry originates in a study of cytotoxic CD8 clonotypes in ibrutinib-treated CLL. Study observations and caveats: The times at which samples were taken varied between sustained-remission and progressing patients.

Sequenced by immunoSEQ multiplex PCR; TCRdb stores in-frame clones only, minus some. The profile shows about 97,000 clones, approximately 77% of them singletons. The sample in question was PBMCs, obtained after 24 months of ibrutinib treatment. The sequence derives from a human donor with chronic lymphocytic leukemia.

CDR3 sequence reads: CASSPPNGNTIYF. The CDR3 DNA follows: TGTGCCAGCTCACCACCCAATGGAAACACCATATATTTT. The rearrangement uses TRBV18 and TRBJ1-3; D not certain. Germline V lookup: CDR1 KGHSH, CDR2 LQKENI. The V end was cut by 0 bases, the J end by 3 bases, with 3 bases between. The CDR3 contains 13 residues. The full variable domain, in which reference TRBV18 and TRBJ1-3 provide the parts outside the CDR3, is NAGVMQNPRHLVRRRGQEARLRCSPMKGHSHVYWYRQLPEEGLKFMVYLQKENIIDESGMPKERFSAEFPKEGPSILRIQQVVRGDSAAYFCASSPPNGNTIYFGEGSWLTVV.